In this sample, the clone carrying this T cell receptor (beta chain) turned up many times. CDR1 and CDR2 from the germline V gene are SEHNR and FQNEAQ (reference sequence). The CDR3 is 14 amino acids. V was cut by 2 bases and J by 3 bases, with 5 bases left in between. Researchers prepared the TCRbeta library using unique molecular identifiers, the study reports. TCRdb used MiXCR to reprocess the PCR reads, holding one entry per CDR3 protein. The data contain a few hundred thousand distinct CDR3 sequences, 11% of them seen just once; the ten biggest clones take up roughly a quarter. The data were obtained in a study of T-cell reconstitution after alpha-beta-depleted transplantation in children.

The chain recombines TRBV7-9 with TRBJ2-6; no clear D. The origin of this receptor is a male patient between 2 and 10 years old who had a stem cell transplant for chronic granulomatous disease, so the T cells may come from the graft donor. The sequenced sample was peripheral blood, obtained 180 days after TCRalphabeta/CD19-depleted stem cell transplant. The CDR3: CASSLRDGANVLTF. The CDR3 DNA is TGTGCCAGCAGCTTAAGGGATGGGGCCAACGTCCTGACTTTC.